The source of this TCR beta chain is a study of T cells in narcolepsy. Across the study: Enrolled donors included narcolepsy type 1 or type 2 patients and healthy controls. Findings and limits, study-wide: Comparing one patient's CSF and blood CD4+ clonotypes highlighted HCRT- and TRIB2-specific autoreactive clonotypes. Blood of same and different patients, but not healthy controls, reportedly held recurring autoreactive clonotypes.

Germline V gene data show CDR1 as MNHEY and CDR2 as SMNVEV (reference sequence). CDR3 length: 15 residues. V lost 5 bases to trimming and J lost 1 base, with 14 bases between them. The assay was immunoSEQ multiplex PCR, and TCRdb's table has in-frame clones only and misses some. The repertoire holds some 15,000 clones, 72% seen once, with more than 13% in the top ten. Details on this clone: What it binds is unknown.

Sequenced: CD45RA- memory CD8+ T cells from PBMCs. This chain uses TRBV27 with TRBJ1-1, with D tentatively TRBD1 (6 bases). The TCR was taken from a human donor with narcolepsy. This chain's CDR3 is CASSLRQDGNTEAFF. In nucleotides, the CDR3 is TGTGCCAGCAGTCTGAGACAGGACGGGAACACTGAAGCTTTCTTT.